A single sample gave rise to the 18 T cell receptor beta chains below, sequenced in a study of cytomegalovirus exposure and HLA in healthy donors (dated 2017 in TCRdb). Receptors were amplified or captured by the immunoSEQ multiplex PCR assay. The multiplex PCR relied on a mix of 60 forward primers for TCR Vbeta segments and 13 reverse primers for TCR Jbeta segments. Drawn from immuneACCESS, this table holds only the in-frame rearrangements with V and J called that TCRdb kept. Clones are partly lost; checked studies trace under half to an unresolved V gene and leave the rest unexplained. Across this sample there are about 150,000 clones, with more than 65% seen only once. In total, the top ten clones hold under 8% of the sample. The specimen was PBMCs. These receptors all stem from a man aged 50 to 59 in good health and CMV-seropositive.

V and J are TRBV9 and TRBJ2-3, with 9 bases matching TRBD1. CDR3 size: 15 residues. Per the germline V gene, CDR1 is SGDLS and CDR2 is YYNGEE. V lost 3 bases to trimming and J lost 1 base; unmatched junction nucleotides: 3. CDR3 sequence: CASSAGTGRTDTQYF. The CDR3 region has the DNA TGTGCCAGCAGCGCAGGGACAGGGCGCACAGATACGCAGTATTTT.

The chain carries TRBV19 and TRBJ1-5; 7 positions match TRBD1. V was clipped by 4 bases and J by 0 bases; unmatched bases: 6. The V gene's germline CDR1 is LNHDA and CDR2 SQIVND (reference sequence). This CDR3 is built from 16 residues. CDR3 in amino acids: CASSRQGDISNQPQHF. The CDR3, as DNA: TGTGCCAGTAGTAGGCAGGGGGATATTAGCAATCAGCCCCAGCATTTT.

This clone was seen just once. This chain joins TRBV18 and TRBJ1-2, with D perhaps TRBD1 (6 bases). Germline V gene sequence: CDR1 KGHSH, CDR2 LQKENI. The V end was cut by 6 bases, the J end by 3 bases, with 14 bases between. The CDR3 extends over 14 amino acids. Written as DNA, the CDR3 is TGTGCCAGCTCTCCGGACAGTCGGGACTATGGCTACACCTTC. Its translation: CASSPDSRDYGYTF.

This sequence joins TRBV9 and TRBJ1-1; 8 nucleotides match TRBD1. The CDR3 has 13 amino acids. The V gene's germline CDR1 is SGDLS and CDR2 YYNGEE. V lost 0 bases, J lost 9 bases, and 4 bases stayed unmatched. DNA for the CDR3: TGTGCCAGCAGCGTAGGCCCAGGGGGCCAAGCTTTCTTT. Translating gives CASSVGPGGQAFF.

A word on this clone: The junction and the germline gene differ at one end; a read error may be behind it. This sequence joins TRBV7-9 and TRBJ1-1; the match to TRBD1 covers 9 bases. CDR1 and CDR2 (germline): SEHNR, FQNEAQ (reference sequence). The CDR3 loop spans 16 amino acids. This CDR3 is CSSSLGIGQGFTEAFF. The DNA for the CDR3 is TGTTCCAGCAGCTTAGGTATTGGACAGGGGTTCACTGAAGCTTTCTTT.

The chain combines TRBV5-1 with TRBJ2-1; D is uncertain. Trimming took off 4 bases at V and 8 bases at J, with 16 bases between the two ends. Germline values: CDR1 SGHRS, CDR2 YFSETQ. CDR3 size: 14 residues. CDR3 sequence (DNA): TGCGCCAGCAGCCAACGGGTTTCAAGCGATGAGCAGTTCTTC. This encodes CASSQRVSSDEQFF.

The sample holds a few counts of this clone. The chain carries TRBV9 and TRBJ2-1, with TRBD2 matching 8 bases. The V segment lost 1 base and the J segment 9 bases; nucleotides outside the gene matches: 12. Germline CDR1 and CDR2: SGDLS and YYNGEE. CDR3 size: 16 residues. CDR3 nucleotide sequence: TGTGCCAGCAGCGTAATTGGAAGCGGGAGTTTCGGTGAGCAGTTCTTC. Translation: CASSVIGSGSFGEQFF. The entire variable domain, with the rest obtained from reference TRBV9 and TRBJ2-1, is as follows: DSGVTQTPKHLITATGQRVTLRCSPRSGDLSVYWYQQSLDQGLQFLIQYYNGEERAKGNILERFSAQQFPDLHSELNLSSLELGDSALYFCASSVIGSGSFGEQFFGPGTRLTVL.

The CDR3: CASSQRTGENEQYF. The CDR3 DNA follows: TGCGCCAGCAGCCAGAGGACAGGTGAGAACGAGCAGTACTTC. The chain combines TRBV4-1 with TRBJ2-7, with 7 bases matching TRBD1. V gave up 3 bases and J gave up 5 bases; unmatched junction bases: 7. In germline, CDR1 is MGHRA, CDR2 YSYEKL. This CDR3 comprises 14 residues.

The rearrangement joins TRBV19 to TRBJ2-6, with D unclear. The CDR3 consists of 16 residues. Looked up from germline, CDR1 is LNHDA and CDR2 is SQIVND (reference sequence). V lost 3 bases and J lost 0, with 9 bases in between. CDR3 sequence reads: CASSMRSGSGANVLTF. The CDR3, as DNA: TGTGCCAGTAGTATGAGGTCGGGCTCTGGGGCCAACGTCCTGACTTTC.

The V and J genes are TRBV28 and TRBJ2-1, with TRBD1 matching over 11 bases. This CDR3 is built from 15 residues. J lost 8 bases, V lost 4 bases, and 7 bases had no gene match. The germline V gene encodes CDR1 MDHEN and CDR2 SYDVKM. DNA for the CDR3: TGTGCCAGCAGTTCGACCGGGACAGGGGGGTATGAGCAGTTCTTC. It is translated as CASSSTGTGGYEQFF.

The chain uses TRBV28 and TRBJ1-4, with D possibly matching TRBD1 (5 bases). Germline-derived CDR1 and CDR2 are MDHEN and SYDVKM. The CDR3 contains 14 residues. V was clipped by 2 bases and J by 5 bases, with 9 bases between them. CDR3 sequence (DNA): TGTGCCAGCAGTTTACAGGGAATGAATGAAAAACTGTTTTTT. It yields the protein CASSLQGMNEKLFF.

V is TRBV11-2 and J is TRBJ1-5; D is perhaps TRBD1 (5 bases). The CDR3 sequence is 15 residues long. CDR1 and CDR2 (germline): SGHAT, FQNNGV. V lost 1 base, J lost 6 bases, and 13 bases lay in between. The CDR3 sequence is CASSLAGGRAQPQHF. DNA for the CDR3: TGTGCCAGCAGCTTAGCAGGCGGCAGGGCTCAGCCCCAGCATTTT.

The rearrangement uses TRBV7-9 and TRBJ2-1, with D possibly TRBD2 on 6 matching bases. Trimming took 3 bases from V and 8 from J, leaving 11 bases between them. The CDR3 is 13 amino acids. Germline V gene data show CDR1 as SEHNR and CDR2 as FQNEAQ (reference sequence). The CDR3 DNA sequence: TGTGCCAGCAGCTTCTCAGGGAGGTATGAGCAGTTCTTC. This sequence encodes CASSFSGRYEQFF. Full variable domain (missing parts from reference TRBV7-9 and TRBJ2-1): DTGVSQNPRHKITKRGQNVTFRCDPISEHNRLYWYRQTLGQGPEFLTYFQNEAQLEKSRLLSDRFSAERPKGSFSTLEIQRTEQGDSAMYLCASSFSGRYEQFFGPGTRLTVL.

V is TRBV6-1 and J is TRBJ1-1; D remains ambiguous. CDR1 is MNHNS, CDR2 SASEGT, per germline. V was clipped by 4 bases and J by 0 bases, with 6 bases between them. The CDR3 has 13 amino acids. As DNA, the CDR3 is TGTGCCAGCAGTGTACAGATGAACACTGAAGCTTTCTTT. This codes for CASSVQMNTEAFF.

About this clone itself: One end of the junction fails to match germline, which may point to a read error. This sequence joins TRBV7-9 and TRBJ1-1, with 7 nucleotides matching TRBD1. Germline CDR1 and CDR2: SEHNR and FQNEAQ (reference sequence). The CDR3 is 14 residues long. CDR3 loop: CSSSLQGMNTEAFF. The CDR3 DNA reads TGTTCCAGCAGCTTACAGGGGATGAACACTGAAGCTTTCTTT.

The gene calls are TRBV6-4 and TRBJ2-1; 10 positions agree with TRBD2. Germline CDR1 and CDR2: MRHNA and SNTAGT. CDR3 length: 15 residues. V was pared by 5 bases and J by 5 bases, with 6 bases of the junction left unmatched. CDR3 amino acids: CASSKLAGRHNEQFF. In DNA form, the CDR3 reads TGTGCCAGCAGTAAACTAGCGGGAAGACACAATGAGCAGTTCTTC.

This clone was seen only a few times. The chain recombines TRBV9 with TRBJ2-7; tentatively, D is TRBD2 (5 bases). Trimming left V 4 bases short and J 5 bases short, with 13 bases between. This CDR3 has 13 residues. CDR1 and CDR2 (germline): SGDLS, YYNGEE. DNA for the CDR3: TGTGCCAGCAGCCCCCGGGAAGTCCACGAGCAGTACTTC. Its protein is CASSPREVHEQYF. The variable domain in full, completed from reference TRBV9 and TRBJ2-7, reads DSGVTQTPKHLITATGQRVTLRCSPRSGDLSVYWYQQSLDQGLQFLIQYYNGEERAKGNILERFSAQQFPDLHSELNLSSLELGDSALYFCASSPREVHEQYFGPGTRLTVT.

V gene TRBV27 combines with J gene TRBJ2-1; 8 nucleotides agree with TRBD2. Germline V lookup: CDR1 MNHEY, CDR2 SMNVEV (reference sequence). After removal of 5 bases from V and 4 bases from J, the junction contained 4 bases not matched to a gene. The CDR3 covers 14 residues. The DNA of the CDR3 is TGTGCCAGCAGTAGGCGGGAGGCTTACAATGAGCAGTTCTTC. Amino acids: CASSRREAYNEQFF.